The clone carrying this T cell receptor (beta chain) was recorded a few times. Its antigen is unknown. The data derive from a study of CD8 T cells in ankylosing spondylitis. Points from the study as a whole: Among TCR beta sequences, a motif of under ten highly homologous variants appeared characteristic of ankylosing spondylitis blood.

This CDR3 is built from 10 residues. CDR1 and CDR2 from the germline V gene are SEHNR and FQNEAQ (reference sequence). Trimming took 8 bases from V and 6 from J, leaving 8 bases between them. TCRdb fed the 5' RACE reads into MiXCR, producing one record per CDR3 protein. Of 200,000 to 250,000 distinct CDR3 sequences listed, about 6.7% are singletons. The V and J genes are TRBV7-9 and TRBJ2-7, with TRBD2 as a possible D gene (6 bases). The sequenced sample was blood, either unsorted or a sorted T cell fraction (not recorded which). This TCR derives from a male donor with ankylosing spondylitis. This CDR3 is CASLGGEQYF. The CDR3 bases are TGTGCCAGCCTGGGGGGCGAGCAGTACTTC.